Shown below are 6 T cell receptor beta chains from a single sample sequenced in a study of CD8 T cells in Susac syndrome. RNA in amounts of roughly 0.45 to 1 ug was reverse transcribed with random hexamers. TCRdb recomputed calls from the immunoSEQ multiplex PCR reads with MiXCR, one row per CDR3 protein. The sample holds around 180,000 distinct CDR3 sequences, approximately 93% seen once. The sample consisted of CD4+ T cells from PBMCs. Every receptor here comes from a human donor with multiple sclerosis.

This chain uses TRBV5-1 with TRBJ1-4; 10 nucleotides align to TRBD1. The trim removed 6 bases at V and 0 bases at J, leaving 2 bases unmatched. In germline, CDR1 is SGHRS, CDR2 YFSETQ. The length of the CDR3 is 15 residues. The CDR3 region is CASNGQGATNEKLFF. The CDR3 DNA is TGCGCCAGCAACGGACAGGGGGCAACTAATGAAAAACTGTTTTTT.

The genes are TRBV2 and TRBJ2-1; 8 nucleotides line up with TRBD1. Germline CDR1 reads SNHLY; CDR2 reads FYNNEI. V shed 6 bases and J 15 bases; nucleotides not matched to a gene: 13. The CDR3 is made up of 13 amino acids. For the CDR3, the DNA is TGTGCCAGCAGGGACAGGGCGCTCGGCCTCCCGTTCTTC. The encoded protein is CASRDRALGLPFF.

This clonotype was seen once. The gene calls are TRBV12-3 or TRBV12-4 and TRBJ2-5; a weak D match, TRBD2 (6 bases). CDR3 size: 13 residues. Trimming left V 6 bases short and J 7 bases short, with 15 bases between. CDR3 in DNA: TGTGCCAGCAGCATTGGGACTCCCGTGACCCAGTACTTC. Amino acids: CASSIGTPVTQYF.

The V and J genes are TRBV12-3 or TRBV12-4 and TRBJ2-5; 7 nucleotides match TRBD2. With 3 bases clipped from V and 3 bases from J, the junction kept 4 bases outside the gene matches. CDR3 length equals 14 residues. This chain's CDR3 is CASSFFLAEETQYF. The CDR3 DNA reads as TGTGCCAGCAGTTTCTTCCTAGCGGAAGAGACCCAGTACTTC.

This chain uses TRBV2 with TRBJ1-3, with unresolved D. This CDR3 comprises 12 residues. The V end lost 4 bases, the J end lost 4 bases, and 5 bases lay between the germline ends. Germline values: CDR1 SNHLY, CDR2 FYNNEI. The CDR3: CASSAAGNTIYF. The CDR3, as DNA: TGTGCCAGCAGTGCGGCGGGAAACACCATATATTTT.

The gene calls are TRBV7-9 and TRBJ1-2; D is ambiguous. Germline CDR1 and CDR2: SEHNR and FQNEAQ (reference sequence). The CDR3 covers 14 residues. Trimming took 7 bases from V and 7 from J, leaving 19 bases between them. This chain's CDR3 is CASNPRRAAGGYTF. The DNA for the CDR3 is TGTGCCAGCAACCCTCGTCGGGCTGCGGGTGGCTACACCTTC.